One sample yielded the 28 T cell receptor beta chains listed below, sequenced in a study of blood T cell repertoires in COVID-19. Profiling relied on immunoSEQ multiplex PCR, and the TCRdb table lists in-frame clones only, not all of them. Of 150,000 to 200,000 clones listed, around 92% are singletons. Sequencing was done on a sample of peripheral blood. Receptors were obtained from a man aged 30-40 years with COVID-19, enrolled during active disease.

The V call is TRBV7-2, the J call TRBJ2-7; the D is unclear. The CDR3 covers 13 residues. Trimming removed 5 bases from V and 4 bases from J, with 12 bases in between. Per germline, CDR1 SGHTA and CDR2 FQGNSA. CDR3 bases: TGTGCCAGCAGCCCCCCCCCTCTTTACGAGCAGTACTTC. This encodes CASSPPPLYEQYF.

This sequence joins TRBV9 and TRBJ1-6, with TRBD1 as a possible D gene (5 bases). Per the germline V gene, CDR1 is SGDLS and CDR2 is YYNGEE. The CDR3 spans 13 residues. V lost 3 bases and J 7 bases, leaving 8 bases between the germline ends. In DNA, the CDR3 is TGTGCCAGCAGCGCCCAGGGCAATTCACCCCTCCACTTT. It is translated as CASSAQGNSPLHF.

The chain's CDR3 is CASSVGVAGGLSETQYF. Here the CDR3 DNA reads TGTGCCAGCAGCGTAGGGGTAGCGGGAGGGCTTTCCGAGACCCAGTACTTC. The rearrangement joins TRBV9 to TRBJ2-5, with 11 nucleotides matching TRBD2. The germline V gene has CDR1 SGDLS and CDR2 YYNGEE. Unmatched junction bases numbered 9, after V lost 0 bases and J lost 5 bases. The CDR3 spans 17 residues.

The chain couples TRBV15 to TRBJ2-4; D is possibly TRBD1 (5 bases). Germline V gene data show CDR1 as LNHNV and CDR2 as YYDKDF (reference sequence). The CDR3 sequence is 17 residues long. The germline V and J ends were trimmed by 0 bases and 0 bases, with 12 bases remaining between them. This CDR3 reads CATSREAVGLAKNIQYF. CDR3 bases: TGTGCCACCAGCAGAGAAGCTGTGGGGCTAGCCAAAAACATTCAGTACTTC. Drawing the rest from reference TRBV15 and TRBJ2-4, the complete variable domain is DAMVIQNPRYQVTQFGKPVTLSCSQTLNHNVMYWYQQKSSQAPKLLFHYYDKDFNNEADTPDNFQSRRPNTSFCFLDIRSPGLGDTAMYLCATSREAVGLAKNIQYFGAGTRLSVL.

The chain is built from TRBV24-1 and TRBJ1-2, with D tentatively TRBD1 (6 bases). V was shortened by 4 bases and J by 8 bases, with 19 bases between the two germline ends. The CDR3 spans 15 residues. Germline lookup yields CDR1 KGHDR and CDR2 SFDVKD. CDR3 sequence (DNA): TGTGCCACCAGTGACCGGACAGTGACCCAGGAGGGCTACACCTTC. As protein: CATSDRTVTQEGYTF.

CDR3 sequence reads: CASSAHLLLYEQYF. In DNA form, the CDR3 reads TGTGCCAGCAGCGCCCACCTATTGCTCTACGAGCAGTACTTC. J is TRBJ2-7 and V is TRBV7-9, with unresolved D. The germline V gene encodes CDR1 SEHNR and CDR2 FQNEAQ (reference sequence). This CDR3 spans 14 amino acids. V lost 5 bases to trimming and J lost 3 bases, with 14 bases between them.

This chain connects TRBV27 to TRBJ1-1, with no clear D. CDR3 length: 13 amino acids. V lost 2 bases to trimming and J lost 6 bases, with 10 bases between them. Germline-derived CDR1 and CDR2 are MNHEY and SMNVEV (reference sequence). The CDR3 loop is CASSLNLRAEAFF. The DNA of the CDR3 is TGTGCCAGCAGTTTAAACCTTCGGGCTGAAGCTTTCTTT.

This clone has a single count. The chain has TRBV9 and TRBJ2-1, with 10 bases aligning to TRBD2. The germline CDR1 and CDR2 sequences are SGDLS and YYNGEE. Trimming at V came to 3 bases and at J to 3 bases, leaving 9 bases not matched to a gene. This CDR3 contains 17 residues. The CDR3 DNA follows: TGTGCCAGCAGCGGACGTCCCGGGACTAGCGTCTACAATGAGCAGTTCTTC. Its protein is CASSGRPGTSVYNEQFF.

The chain couples TRBV5-7 to TRBJ2-7; D is unclear. TRBV5-7 is marked as an open reading frame, function uncertain. V lost 0 bases to trimming and J lost 3 bases, with 4 bases between them. The CDR3 is 12 residues long. CDR3 nucleotide sequence: TGTGCCAGCAGCTTGGAATACTACGAGCAGTACTTC. Its protein product is CASSLEYYEQYF.

CDR3 protein: CASSFQGGGSEAFF. The CDR3 region has the DNA TGTGCCAGCTCATTTCAGGGGGGCGGGTCTGAAGCTTTCTTT. The rearrangement joins TRBV18 to TRBJ1-1; the match to TRBD1 covers 7 bases. The germline V gene has CDR1 KGHSH and CDR2 LQKENI. The CDR3 loop spans 14 amino acids. The junction had 9 bases not matched to a gene; V was cut back by 5 bases and J by 6 bases.

The chain joins TRBV19 to TRBJ1-2; TRBD1 matches at 9 bases. Germline loops: CDR1 LNHDA, CDR2 SQIVND (reference sequence). This CDR3 is 15 amino acids long. The V and J ends lost 5 bases and 2 bases, in that order; junction bases with no gene match: 6. The CDR3 sequence: CASSEGQGINYGYTF. The DNA for the CDR3 is TGTGCCAGTAGTGAAGGACAGGGGATCAACTATGGCTACACCTTC.

J is TRBJ1-2 and V is TRBV24-1; D may be TRBD1 (6 bases). CDR1 and CDR2 (germline): KGHDR, SFDVKD. The CDR3 is 11 residues long. The V end was cut by 9 bases, the J end by 8 bases, with 12 bases between. CDR3 loop: CATAGGGGYTF. CDR3 nucleotide sequence: TGTGCCACCGCCGGGGGGGGCGGCTACACCTTC.

The chain is built from TRBV2 and TRBJ2-7; TRBD1 matches at 7 bases. CDR3 length: 14 amino acids. V gave up 6 bases and J gave up 0 bases; unmatched junction bases: 5. CDR1 SNHLY and CDR2 FYNNEI come from the germline V gene. The CDR3 nucleotides read TGTGCCAGCAGCGGACAGGCGAACTCCTACGAGCAGTACTTC. It translates to CASSGQANSYEQYF.

The chain links TRBV24-1 to TRBJ2-7, with D possibly TRBD1 on 6 matching bases. The CDR3 contains 15 residues. Trimming removed 2 bases from V and 6 bases from J, with 16 bases in between. Germline V gene sequence: CDR1 KGHDR, CDR2 SFDVKD. The CDR3 region is CATSDSRDIKREQYF. The CDR3 DNA sequence: TGTGCCACCAGTGATTCCCGGGACATTAAACGCGAGCAGTACTTC.

The CDR3 loop reads CASSIGQSNTEAFF. The DNA for the CDR3 is TGTGCCAGTAGTATAGGGCAGTCGAACACTGAAGCTTTCTTT. The rearrangement joins TRBV19 to TRBJ1-1; no definite D call. Germline CDR1 and CDR2: LNHDA and SQIVND (reference sequence). Trimming removed 1 base at V and 1 base at J, with 7 bases between. CDR3 length: 14 residues.

The CDR3 is CATSERRTGLNTGELFF. The CDR3 DNA follows: TGTGCCACCAGTGAACGAAGGACAGGACTGAACACCGGGGAGCTGTTTTTT. The rearrangement uses TRBV24-1 and TRBJ2-2; TRBD1 aligns across 7 bases. From germline, CDR1 is KGHDR and CDR2 SFDVKD. This CDR3 contains 17 residues. V was clipped by 4 bases and J by 1 base; unmatched bases: 8.

The table lists this clone with a few counts. CDR3 sequence: CASSSLVKNTEAFF. DNA of the CDR3: TGTGCCAGCAGCTCACTAGTGAAGAACACTGAAGCTTTCTTT. The chain uses TRBV7-8 and TRBJ1-1; D is undetermined. V dropped 4 bases and J dropped 1 base, with 10 bases sitting between them. The CDR3 runs 14 residues. Germline V gene lookup returns CDR1 SGHVS and CDR2 FQNEAQ.

This clone was recorded a few times. J is TRBJ1-5 and V is TRBV27; tentatively, D is TRBD1 (6 bases). Trimming cost V 5 bases and J 6 bases, with 23 bases left between them. This CDR3 has 17 residues. Per the germline V gene, CDR1 is MNHEY and CDR2 is SMNVEV (reference sequence). CDR3 coding DNA: TGTGCCAGCAGTCCCCCCAGGGGTATCGGCCTCGGTCAGCCCCAGCATTTT. Translated: CASSPPRGIGLGQPQHF.

CDR3 sequence (DNA): TGTGCCAGCAGACCCTCAGGGGGAGGCACTGAAGCTTTCTTT. This gives the protein CASRPSGGGTEAFF. V gene TRBV6-5 combines with J gene TRBJ1-1; 7 positions agree with TRBD1. The trim removed 6 bases at V and 4 bases at J, leaving 8 bases unmatched. This CDR3 comprises 14 residues. CDR1 MNHEY and CDR2 SVGAGI come from the germline V gene.

The chain has TRBV3-1 (or the pseudogene TRBV3-2) and TRBJ1-5; the D gene is possibly TRBD1 (5 bases). Germline lookup yields CDR1 LGHDT and CDR2 YNNKEL (reference sequence). Trimming shortened V by 4 bases and J by 0 bases, and 10 bases separated the two germline ends. There are 15 residues in the CDR3. CDR3 residues: CASSLGHSSNQPQHF. CDR3 in DNA: TGTGCCAGCAGCCTTGGACATTCTAGCAATCAGCCCCAGCATTTT.

CDR3 DNA: TGTGCCAGCAGCCCTAAGAGGGACAGGGTTACAGATACGCAGTATTTT. Protein product: CASSPKRDRVTDTQYF. V usage is TRBV5-4 and J usage is TRBJ2-3; the match to TRBD1 covers 9 bases. The ends lost 4 bases at V and 3 bases at J; junction bases unmatched: 9. Germline V gene lookup returns CDR1 SGHNT and CDR2 YYREEE (reference sequence). There are 16 residues in the CDR3.

This chain joins TRBV4-1 and TRBJ2-7; TRBD2 is a possible D gene (5 bases). This CDR3 spans 15 amino acids. CDR1 and CDR2 from the germline V gene are MGHRA and YSYEKL. Between the trimmed V and J ends, which lost 0 bases and 0 bases, there was a span of 9 bases. CDR3 bases: TGCGCCAGCAGCCAAGATCGGGGTTTCTCCTACGAGCAGTACTTC. It encodes CASSQDRGFSYEQYF.

The chain has TRBV3-1 (or the pseudogene TRBV3-2) and TRBJ2-1; TRBD2 matches 11 bases. CDR3 length: 16 residues. Trimming took 4 bases from V and 3 from J; bases not matched to a gene: 5. From germline, CDR1 is LGHDT and CDR2 YNNKEL (reference sequence). The CDR3 region is CASSLVTSGIYNEQFF. In nucleotides, the CDR3 is TGTGCCAGCAGCCTTGTGACTAGCGGGATCTACAATGAGCAGTTCTTC.

This chain joins TRBV7-6 and TRBJ2-5; 10 bases map to TRBD2. Germline CDR1 SGHVS, CDR2 FNYEAQ. The CDR3 sequence is 17 residues long. The J segment lost 2 bases and the V segment lost 5 bases, leaving 11 bases of the junction unmatched. CDR3 nucleotides: TGTGCCAGCAGCGGCAGATTTAGCGGGAGGAATCAAGAGACCCAGTACTTC. The encoded protein is CASSGRFSGRNQETQYF.

The sample holds one count of this clone. The chain uses TRBV7-3 and TRBJ2-3; 8 positions agree with TRBD2. Trimming at V came to 2 bases and at J to 5 bases, leaving 6 bases not matched to a gene. The CDR3 loop spans 15 amino acids. The germline gives CDR1 SGHTA, CDR2 FQGTGA. The CDR3 nucleotides read TGTGCCAGCAGCTTATCTGCGGGGGGAGGAGATACGCAGTATTTT. As protein: CASSLSAGGGDTQYF.

The chain joins TRBV4-3 to TRBJ2-5, with D perhaps matching TRBD1 (5 bases). Germline values: CDR1 LGHNA, CDR2 YSLEER. The ends were cut back, 4 bases at V and 3 bases at J, with 12 bases in the middle. The CDR3 runs 14 residues. CDR3: CASSRQQGEETQYF. For the CDR3, the DNA is TGCGCCAGCAGCCGCCAGCAGGGCGAAGAGACCCAGTACTTC.

The J gene is TRBJ2-1, the V gene TRBV14, with 9 nucleotides matching TRBD1. CDR3 size: 15 residues. Germline-derived CDR1 and CDR2 are SGHDN and FVKESK. Trimming cost V 2 bases and J 6 bases; bases outside gene matches: 5. The DNA of the CDR3 is TGTGCCAGCAGCCAACTGGGGACAGGGTTCAATGAGCAGTTCTTC. Its protein product is CASSQLGTGFNEQFF.

The rearrangement joins TRBV23-1 to TRBJ2-7; 11 bases are a match to TRBD1. TRBV23-1 is reported as an ORF; its role is uncertain. This CDR3 spans 16 amino acids. Trimming at V came to 4 bases and at J to 0 bases, leaving 5 bases not matched to a gene. The CDR3, as DNA: TGCGCCAGCAGTCGGGGACAGGGGGGAAGCTCCTACGAGCAGTACTTC. Encoded protein: CASSRGQGGSSYEQYF.